The rows below give T cell receptor beta chains drawn from one sample of a study of T cell changes during pregnancy in multiple sclerosis. The method was immunoSEQ multiplex PCR; TCRdb's version includes in-frame clones alone and lacks a portion of them. The sample includes 45,000 to 60,000 clones, more than 90% of them seen just once. Sequences were derived from peripheral blood, sampled after pregnancy. All receptors come from a female donor in good health, enrolled as a control in a pregnancy study. Both conserved end residues are part of each CDR3. A D gene is named only where the DNA matches it firmly. Clone sizes are given selectively: once, few, many, or a class where the clone is expanded.

j_call v_call d_call clone_size cdr3_nt cdr3_aa
TRBJ2-6 TRBV9 . . TGTGCCAGCAGCATAACAGGGTTGGGGGCCAACGTCCTGACTTTC CASSITGLGANVLTF
TRBJ1-2 TRBV10-3 TRBD1 . TGTGCCATCAGTGAGTATGGACAGGGGAACTATGGCTACACCTTC CAISEYGQGNYGYTF
TRBJ2-1 TRBV5-6 . . TGTGCCAGCAGCTTGATAGTACTCTCCTACAATGAGCAGTTCTTC CASSLIVLSYNEQFF
TRBJ2-2 TRBV5-6 TRBD1 once TGTGCCAGCAGCTGGCGGGACAGGGCTACCGGGGAGCTGTTTTTT CASSWRDRATGELFF
TRBJ2-1 TRBV6-5 . . TGTGCCAGCAGTTACCTTGGAGGGCCAAACAATGAGCAGTTCTTC CASSYLGGPNNEQFF
TRBJ2-5 TRBV7-9 TRBD1 . TGTGCCAGCAGCGTACAAAGGACAGGGGAGAAGACCCAGTACTTC CASSVQRTGEKTQYF
TRBJ1-1 TRBV5-4 TRBD1 . TGTGCCAGCAGCAGGGGGCCGAACACTGAAGCTTTCTTT CASSRGPNTEAFF
TRBJ1-1 TRBV9 . . TGTGCCAGCAGCGTAGACGCAGGGGATTGGGCTGAAGCTTTCTTT CASSVDAGDWAEAFF
TRBJ2-3 TRBV28 TRBD1 . TGTGCCAGCAGGATGACAGGGTCTCGGGGTACGCAGTATTTT CASRMTGSRGTQYF
TRBJ2-1 TRBV6-5 . . TGTGCCAGCAGGCGAGCGGAGAGCTCCTACAATGAGCAGTTCTTC CASRRAESSYNEQFF
TRBJ1-5 TRBV4-1 . . TGCGCCAGCAGCCAACGCCAGGGGCTCTATCAGCCCCAGCATTTT CASSQRQGLYQPQHF
TRBJ1-1 TRBV2 . . TGTGCCAGCAGTGAATTGGGGGCTCCAGTGGAAGCTTTCTTT CASSELGAPVEAFF
TRBJ2-4 TRBV6-5 . . TGTGCCAGCAGTTACGGGGCTGGGGTTGTCAAAAACATTCAGTACTTC CASSYGAGVVKNIQYF
TRBJ1-2 TRBV2 . . TGTGCCAGCAGTGAAAGGACAAACAGCGTCTTAGGCTACACCTTC CASSERTNSVLGYTF
TRBJ1-1 TRBV5-1 . . TGCGCCAGCAGCTTGGGTGGGGCAGGCCTTGGGGCTTTCTTT CASSLGGAGLGAFF
TRBJ2-5 TRBV6-6 . . TGTGCCAGCAGACAAGGAGGTGCGCGAGAGACCCAGTACTTC CASRQGGARETQYF
TRBJ1-1 TRBV15 TRBD1 once TGTGCCACCAGCAGAGATCGATTAACAGGGGCCCCAAACACTGAAGCTTTCTTT CATSRDRLTGAPNTEAFF
TRBJ2-1 TRBV6-1 TRBD1 . TGTGCCAGCACCAAGGACAGGGGACGGTACAATGAGCAGTTCTTC CASTKDRGRYNEQFF
TRBJ2-2 TRBV18 TRBD1 . TGTGCCAGCTCACGACAGGGGGCGAAGACCGGGGAGCTGTTTTTT CASSRQGAKTGELFF
TRBJ1-2 TRBV11-2 . . TGTGCCAGCAGCTTAGCCGCGCCTAACTATGGCTACACCTTC CASSLAAPNYGYTF